The rows below give T cell receptor beta chains drawn from one sample of a study of shared clonotypes between healthy human individuals. Sequencing was performed with immunoSEQ multiplex PCR; in TCRdb, only in-frame clones are kept and a portion is missing. Of approximately 1.5 million clones listed, approximately 98.5% were seen once; the top ten hold about 0.4%. Input material: naive CD4+ T cells sorted from blood. The receptor source for this set is a young man in good health. CDR3s include the opening cysteine and the closing phenylalanine or tryptophan. A D gene is named only where the DNA matches it firmly. The size entry is marked missing in some rows and otherwise reads once, few, many or a size class.

>TRBJ2-3|TRBD2|TRBV28|NA|15
CASSPPSGSANTQYF
TGTGCCAGCAGTCCACCCAGCGGGAGTGCCAATACGCAGTATTTT
>TRBJ2-5|TRBD1|TRBV29-1|NA|13
CSSGTGVQETQYF
TGCAGCAGTGGGACAGGGGTTCAAGAGACCCAGTACTTC
>TRBJ2-1|NA|TRBV9|NA|16
CASSVATSGTYNEQFF
TGTGCCAGCAGCGTAGCTACGTCGGGGACATACAATGAGCAGTTCTTC
>TRBJ2-1|TRBD2|TRBV11-2|NA|16
CASSWGLAGGYNEQFF
TGTGCCAGCAGCTGGGGGTTGGCGGGAGGGTACAATGAGCAGTTCTTC
>TRBJ2-5|NA|TRBV2|NA|11
CASSPQETQYF
TGTGCCAGCAGTCCGCAAGAGACCCAGTACTTC
>TRBJ2-2|NA|TRBV27|NA|12
CASSYPEGELFF
TGTGCCAGCAGTTACCCCGAAGGGGAGCTGTTTTTT
>TRBJ2-5|TRBD1|TRBV4-1|NA|15
CASSQVDRGTETQYF
TGCGCCAGCAGCCAAGTTGACAGGGGTACGGAGACCCAGTACTTC
>TRBJ1-5|NA|TRBV5-4|NA|17
CASSSNPGTSGNQPQHF
TGTGCCAGCAGCTCGAACCCCGGGACAAGCGGCAATCAGCCCCAGCATTTT
>TRBJ2-7|TRBD2|TRBV11-3|NA|13
CASSLGGTNEQYF
TGTGCCAGCAGCTTAGGAGGGACTAACGAGCAGTACTTC
>TRBJ2-1|TRBD1|TRBV18|NA|18
CASSPLPMPGQTYNEQFF
TGTGCCAGCTCACCACTCCCGATGCCGGGACAGACCTACAATGAGCAGTTCTTC
>TRBJ2-4|TRBD1|TRBV6-1|NA|12
CASRDRINIQYF
TGTGCCAGCAGGGACAGGATAAACATTCAGTACTTC
>TRBJ2-7|NA|TRBV6-1|NA|17
CASSEARKAGVLHEQYF
TGTGCCAGCAGTGAAGCGAGAAAGGCAGGGGTCCTCCACGAGCAGTACTTC
>TRBJ2-7|NA|TRBV5-4|NA|16
CASSGWTTGTKAEQYF
TGTGCCAGCAGCGGGTGGACGACCGGGACAAAGGCCGAGCAGTACTTC
>TRBJ2-7|NA|TRBV11-3|NA|13
CASSLSGTREQYF
TGTGCCAGCAGCTTATCAGGGACGAGGGAGCAGTACTTC
>TRBJ1-1|NA|TRBV6-5|NA|15
CASSYRVSVGTEAFF
TGTGCCAGCAGTTACCGGGTCTCGGTCGGGACTGAAGCTTTCTTT
>TRBJ2-7|NA|TRBV19|NA|13
CASSIGASYEQYF
TGTGCCAGTAGTATAGGGGCCTCCTACGAGCAGTACTTC
>TRBJ1-1|NA|TRBV7-3|NA|13
CASSPTVNTEAFF
TGTGCCAGCAGCCCGACAGTGAACACTGAAGCTTTCTTT
>TRBJ2-3|TRBD1|TRBV28|NA|16
CASSPRDRWASDTQYF
TGTGCCAGCAGTCCCCGGGACAGGTGGGCCTCAGATACGCAGTATTTT
>TRBJ2-7|NA|TRBV5-5|NA|15
CASSFRAPEPYEQYF
TGTGCCAGCAGCTTCCGGGCCCCCGAACCCTACGAGCAGTACTTC
>TRBJ2-7|TRBD2|TRBV7-9|NA|17
CASSLTPAGLFEYEQYF
TGTGCCAGCAGCTTAACGCCAGCGGGACTTTTTGAGTACGAGCAGTACTTC
>TRBJ2-3|NA|TRBV11-2|NA|15
CASSFNRGRTDTQYF
TGTGCCAGCAGTTTTAATAGGGGTCGGACAGATACGCAGTATTTT
>TRBJ2-7|NA|TRBV18|NA|13
CASSPRTAYEQYF
TGTGCCAGCTCACCACGGACAGCCTACGAGCAGTACTTC
>TRBJ2-3|TRBD2|TRBV5-1|NA|15
CASKEAGGYSDTQYF
TGCGCCAGCAAGGAAGCGGGAGGGTACTCAGATACGCAGTATTTT
>TRBJ2-3|NA|TRBV5-4|NA|14
CASSSGPGPDTQYF
TGTGCCAGCAGCTCGGGCCCTGGGCCAGATACGCAGTATTTT
>TRBJ1-2|NA|TRBV18|once|17
CASSPPYGQGNDYGYTF
TGTGCCAGCTCACCGCCATATGGCCAGGGGAATGACTATGGCTACACCTTC
>TRBJ2-2|NA|TRBV2|once|14
CASSPAVRHGELFF
TGTGCCAGCAGTCCAGCCGTGAGGCACGGGGAGCTGTTTTTT